This record concerns one T cell receptor beta chain sequence. The method was immunoSEQ multiplex PCR; TCRdb's version includes in-frame clones alone and lacks a portion of them. There are some 69,000 clones in the sample; about four fifths occur only once, and approximately 2.3% lies in the top ten. Germline values: CDR1 MNHEY, CDR2 SMNVEV (reference sequence). The length of the CDR3 is 15 residues. With V trimmed by 3 bases and J by 5 bases, 4 bases remained unmatched. The data originate from a study of OX40 agonist ivuxolimab in advanced cancers. Study as a whole: Patients undergoing dose escalation presented with hepatocellular carcinoma, melanoma, renal cell or head and neck cancer.

This rearrangement joins TRBV27 to TRBJ2-1, with 10 nucleotides matching TRBD2. Here the sequenced sample was CD4+ or CD8+ T cells sorted from blood, taken in a trial of the OX40 agonist ivuxolimab. The sequence was obtained from an adult with an advanced solid tumor such as melanoma, head and neck, liver or kidney cancer. The CDR3 loop reads CASSFGTSDNNEQFF. The CDR3 region has the DNA TGTGCCAGCAGTTTTGGGACTAGCGACAACAATGAGCAGTTCTTC.